A selection of T cell receptor beta chains follows, all from one sample in a study of T cell changes during pregnancy in multiple sclerosis. Assay used: immunoSEQ multiplex PCR; TCRdb lists only in-frame clones, some missing. The sample records some 80,000 clones, approximately 89% being singletons. Here the sequenced sample was peripheral blood, taken in the first trimester of pregnancy. The receptors stem from a female donor with multiple sclerosis, enrolled in a pregnancy study. Both conserved end residues are part of each CDR3. Fields, in order: J gene, clone size, V gene, D gene, CDR3 DNA, CDR3 protein. The D gene is left open where the match is weak. The listing skips clone size in some rows; elsewhere it reads once, few, many or a size class.

>TRBJ1-2|-|TRBV7-2|-
TGTGCCAGCAGCGCAGCGAAGACAGCTTTCTACACCTTC
CASSAAKTAFYTF
>TRBJ1-1|-|TRBV7-2|-
TGTGCCAGCAGCCCAACCAGGGATACTGAAGCTTTCTTT
CASSPTRDTEAFF
>TRBJ1-6|-|TRBV2|-
TGTGCCAGCAGTGAAGGGGGAGGGACACCCCTCCACTTT
CASSEGGGTPLHF
>TRBJ1-5|-|TRBV6-5|-
TGTGCCAGCCGCGGGCCAGGCCTTCAGCCCCAGCATTTT
CASRGPGLQPQHF
>TRBJ2-5|-|TRBV7-2|-
TGTGCCAGCAGCTTAGCTCACGGAGGGGGCCGGGAGACCCAGTACTTC
CASSLAHGGGRETQYF
>TRBJ1-1|-|TRBV6-5|-
TGTGCCAGCAGTTACTTCCCCATCCGGGGATGGGGTGAAGCTTTCTTT
CASSYFPIRGWGEAFF
>TRBJ1-1|-|TRBV6-5|TRBD1
TGTGCCAGACGAACAGGGGCGACTGAAGCTTTCTTT
CARRTGATEAFF
>TRBJ1-1|-|TRBV4-1|-
TGCGCCAGCAGCCAAGTCCCGAAAACCCCAGTTGGAGAGAACACTGAAGCTTTCTTT
CASSQVPKTPVGENTEAFF
>TRBJ1-2|-|TRBV19|-
TGTGCCAGTAGTATTAACAGATTGAACTATGGCTACACCTTC
CASSINRLNYGYTF
>TRBJ2-5|-|TRBV5-1|-
TGCGCCAGCAGCCCTGTGGAGGGTCGGCAAGAGACCCAGTACTTC
CASSPVEGRQETQYF
>TRBJ2-5|-|TRBV5-4|TRBD1
TGTGCCAGCAGCCCAGGGGGCGGGTGGGCCCAGTACTTC
CASSPGGGWAQYF
>TRBJ1-6|-|TRBV27|TRBD1
TGTGCCAGCAGTTCGTCGACAGGGGTAGGTTCACCCCTCCACTTT
CASSSSTGVGSPLHF
>TRBJ2-7|-|TRBV27|TRBD2
TGTGCCAGCAGAGTCCTAGGACTAGCGGGAGAGAGCGAGCAGTACTTC
CASRVLGLAGESEQYF
>TRBJ2-7|-|TRBV5-6|TRBD1
TGTGCCAGCAGCTTGGACAGGGGAACCTACGAGCAGTACTTC
CASSLDRGTYEQYF
>TRBJ2-3|-|TRBV7-3|TRBD1
TGTGCCAGCAGCCGGGGACAGCCCGGTGGCGATACGCAGTATTTT
CASSRGQPGGDTQYF
>TRBJ1-4|-|TRBV9|TRBD1
TGTGCCAGCAGCACAGGGGGGACTAATGAAAAACTGTTTTTT
CASSTGGTNEKLFF
>TRBJ2-1|-|TRBV28|TRBD1
TGTGCCAGCAGTTTATGGGGGACAGGGACGAATGAGCAGTTCTTC
CASSLWGTGTNEQFF
>TRBJ2-3|-|TRBV9|-
TGTGCCAGCAGCGTAGGGGGGGTAGGGCTAAGCACAGATACGCAGTATTTT
CASSVGGVGLSTDTQYF
>TRBJ1-5|-|TRBV30|-
TGTGCCTGGAGTGTACACCTCAATCAGCCCCAGCATTTT
CAWSVHLNQPQHF
>TRBJ2-5|once|TRBV16|-
TGTGCCAGCAGCCAATCGAGGGGCAGGGGAGAGACCCAGTACTTC
CASSQSRGRGETQYF
>TRBJ1-4|-|TRBV6-1|-
TGTGCCAGCAGTGCAACAGCAACTAATGAAAAACTGTTTTTT
CASSATATNEKLFF
>TRBJ1-1|-|TRBV18|-
TGTGCCAGCTCACCTCAGGCCCAGAACACTGAAGCTTTCTTT
CASSPQAQNTEAFF
>TRBJ2-7|-|TRBV5-8|TRBD2
TGTGCCAGCAGCTCCGGACTAGCTGTAGACTACGAGCAGTACTTC
CASSSGLAVDYEQYF
>TRBJ2-3|-|TRBV7-2|TRBD1
TGTGCCAGCAGGGGACAGATCACAGATACGCAGTATTTT
CASRGQITDTQYF
>TRBJ1-5|few|TRBV19|-
TGTGCCAGTAGTCTGATTGAGGGTCAGCCCCAGCATTTT
CASSLIEGQPQHF